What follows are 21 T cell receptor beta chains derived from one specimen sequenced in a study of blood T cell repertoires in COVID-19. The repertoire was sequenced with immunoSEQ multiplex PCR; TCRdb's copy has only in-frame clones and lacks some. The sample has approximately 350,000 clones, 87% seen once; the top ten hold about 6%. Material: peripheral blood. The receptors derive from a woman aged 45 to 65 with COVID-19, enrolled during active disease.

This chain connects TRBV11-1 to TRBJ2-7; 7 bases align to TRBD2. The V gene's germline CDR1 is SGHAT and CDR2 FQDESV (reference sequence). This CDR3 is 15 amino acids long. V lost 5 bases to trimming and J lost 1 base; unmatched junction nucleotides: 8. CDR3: CASSPRGGSSYEQYF. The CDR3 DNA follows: TGTGCCAGCAGCCCGAGAGGCGGGAGTTCCTACGAGCAGTACTTC.

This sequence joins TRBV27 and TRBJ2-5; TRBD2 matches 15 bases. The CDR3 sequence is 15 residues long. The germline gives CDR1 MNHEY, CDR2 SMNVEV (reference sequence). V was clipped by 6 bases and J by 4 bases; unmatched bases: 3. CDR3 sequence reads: CASRGLAGGGETQYF. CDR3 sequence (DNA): TGTGCCAGCAGGGGACTAGCGGGAGGCGGAGAGACCCAGTACTTC.

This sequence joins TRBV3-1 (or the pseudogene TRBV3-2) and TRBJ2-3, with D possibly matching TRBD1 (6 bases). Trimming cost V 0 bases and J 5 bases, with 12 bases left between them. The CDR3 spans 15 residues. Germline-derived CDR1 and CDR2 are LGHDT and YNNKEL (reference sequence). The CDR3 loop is CASSQDGTRRDTQYF. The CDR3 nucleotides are TGTGCCAGCAGCCAAGATGGGACAAGGAGAGATACGCAGTATTTT.

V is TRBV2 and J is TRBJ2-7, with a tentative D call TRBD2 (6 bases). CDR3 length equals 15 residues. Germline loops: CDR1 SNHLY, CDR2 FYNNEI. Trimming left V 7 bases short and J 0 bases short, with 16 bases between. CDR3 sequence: CASTRNGGSSYEQYF. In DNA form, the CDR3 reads TGTGCCAGCACCCGAAACGGGGGAAGCTCCTACGAGCAGTACTTC.

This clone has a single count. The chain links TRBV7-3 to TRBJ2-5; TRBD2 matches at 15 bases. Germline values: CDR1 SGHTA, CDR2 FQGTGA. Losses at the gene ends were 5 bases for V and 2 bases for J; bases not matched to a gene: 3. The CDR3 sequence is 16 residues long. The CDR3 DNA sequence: TGTGCCAGCAGCCGGACTAGCGGGAGGGATCAAGAGACCCAGTACTTC. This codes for CASSRTSGRDQETQYF.

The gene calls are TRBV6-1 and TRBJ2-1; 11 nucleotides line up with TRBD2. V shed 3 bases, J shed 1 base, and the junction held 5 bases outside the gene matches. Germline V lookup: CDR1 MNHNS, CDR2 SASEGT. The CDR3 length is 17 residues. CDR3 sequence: CASSETSGVFSYNEQFF. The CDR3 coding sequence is TGTGCCAGCAGTGAGACTAGCGGGGTTTTTTCCTACAATGAGCAGTTCTTC.

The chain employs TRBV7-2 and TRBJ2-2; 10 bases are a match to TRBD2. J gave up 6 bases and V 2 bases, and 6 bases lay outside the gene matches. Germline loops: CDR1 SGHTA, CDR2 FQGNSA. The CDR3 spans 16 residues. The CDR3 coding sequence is TGTGCCAGCAGCTTACGGGCTAGCGGGAGCGCCGGGGAGCTGTTTTTT. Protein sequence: CASSLRASGSAGELFF.

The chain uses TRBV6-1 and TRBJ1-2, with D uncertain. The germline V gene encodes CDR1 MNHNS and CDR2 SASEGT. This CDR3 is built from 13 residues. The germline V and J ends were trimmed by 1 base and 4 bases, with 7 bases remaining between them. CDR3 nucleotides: TGTGCCAGCAGTGAAGAACGGGTCTATGGCTACACCTTC. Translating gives CASSEERVYGYTF.

This CDR3 reads CASSLTPGVRDTQYF. In DNA form, the CDR3 reads TGTGCCAGCAGCTTAACCCCGGGGGTGAGAGATACGCAGTATTTT. The V call is TRBV7-9, the J call TRBJ2-3, with D possibly TRBD2 on 6 matching bases. The V gene's germline CDR1 is SEHNR and CDR2 FQNEAQ (reference sequence). The CDR3 extends over 15 amino acids. V dropped 2 bases and J dropped 5 bases, with 14 bases sitting between them.

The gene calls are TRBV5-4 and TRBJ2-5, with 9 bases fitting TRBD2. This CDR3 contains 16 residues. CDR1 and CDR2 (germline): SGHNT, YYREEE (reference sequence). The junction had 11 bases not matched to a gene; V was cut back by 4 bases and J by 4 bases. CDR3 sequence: CASSPRIAGDVETQYF. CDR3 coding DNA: TGTGCCAGCAGCCCGAGAATAGCGGGAGACGTAGAGACCCAGTACTTC.

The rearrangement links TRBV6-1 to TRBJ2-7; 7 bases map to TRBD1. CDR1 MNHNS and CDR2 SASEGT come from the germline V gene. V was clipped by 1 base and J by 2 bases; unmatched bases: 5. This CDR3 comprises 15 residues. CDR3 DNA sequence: TGTGCCAGCAGTGAAGGAACAGGGGTTACCTACGAGCAGTACTTC. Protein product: CASSEGTGVTYEQYF.

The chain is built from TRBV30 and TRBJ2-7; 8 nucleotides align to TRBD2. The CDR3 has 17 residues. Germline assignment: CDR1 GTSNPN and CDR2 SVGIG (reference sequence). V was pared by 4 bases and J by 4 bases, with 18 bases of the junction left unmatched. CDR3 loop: CAWTVRSGRWGGYEQYF. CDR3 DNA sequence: TGTGCCTGGACAGTTCGAAGCGGGAGATGGGGGGGTTACGAGCAGTACTTC. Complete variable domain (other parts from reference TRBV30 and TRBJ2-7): SQTIHQWPATLVQPVGSPLSLECTVEGTSNPNLYWYRQAAGRGLQLLFYSVGIGQISSEVPQNLSASRPQDRQFILSSKKLLLSDSGFYLCAWTVRSGRWGGYEQYFGPGTRLTVT.

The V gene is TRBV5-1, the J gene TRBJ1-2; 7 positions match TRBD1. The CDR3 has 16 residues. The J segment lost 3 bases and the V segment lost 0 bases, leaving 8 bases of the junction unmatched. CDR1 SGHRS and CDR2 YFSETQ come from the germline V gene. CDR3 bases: TGCGCCAGCAGCTTGGGACACAGGGGTAAGGACTATGGCTACACCTTC. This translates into CASSLGHRGKDYGYTF. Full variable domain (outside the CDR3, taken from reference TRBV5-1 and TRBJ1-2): KAGVTQTPRYLIKTRGQQVTLSCSPISGHRSVSWYQQTPGQGLQFLFEYFSETQRNKGNFPGRFSGRQFSNSRSEMNVSTLELGDSALYLCASSLGHRGKDYGYTFGSGTRLTVV.

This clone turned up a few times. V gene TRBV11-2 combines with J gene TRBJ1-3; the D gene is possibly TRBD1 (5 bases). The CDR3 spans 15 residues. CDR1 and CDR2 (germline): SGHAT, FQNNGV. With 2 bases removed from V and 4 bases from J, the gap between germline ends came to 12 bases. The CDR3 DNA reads TGTGCCAGCAGCTTATGGTTCGGACAAGGAAACACCATATATTTT. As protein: CASSLWFGQGNTIYF.

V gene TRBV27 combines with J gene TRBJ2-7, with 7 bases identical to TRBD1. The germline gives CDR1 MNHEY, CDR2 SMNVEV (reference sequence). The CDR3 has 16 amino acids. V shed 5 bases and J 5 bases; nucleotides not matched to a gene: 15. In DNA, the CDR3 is TGTGCCAGCAGTCTCCAAGCCCAACGAGGGGGCCACGAGCAGTACTTC. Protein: CASSLQAQRGGHEQYF.

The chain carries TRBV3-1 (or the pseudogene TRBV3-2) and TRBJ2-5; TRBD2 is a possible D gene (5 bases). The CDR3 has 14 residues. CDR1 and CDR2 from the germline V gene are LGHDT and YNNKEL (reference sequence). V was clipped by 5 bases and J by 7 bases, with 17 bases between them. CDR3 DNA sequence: TGTGCCAGCAGCGTTACACTAGAGGCTGGGACCCAGTACTTC. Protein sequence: CASSVTLEAGTQYF.

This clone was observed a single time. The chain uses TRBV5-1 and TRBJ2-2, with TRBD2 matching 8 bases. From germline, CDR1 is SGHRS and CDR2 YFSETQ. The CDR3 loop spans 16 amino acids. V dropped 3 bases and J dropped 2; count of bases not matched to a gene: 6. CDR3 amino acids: CASSSSSGVNTGELFF. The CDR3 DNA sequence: TGCGCCAGCAGCTCGAGTAGCGGGGTTAACACCGGGGAGCTGTTTTTT. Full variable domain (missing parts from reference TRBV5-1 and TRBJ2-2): KAGVTQTPRYLIKTRGQQVTLSCSPISGHRSVSWYQQTPGQGLQFLFEYFSETQRNKGNFPGRFSGRQFSNSRSEMNVSTLELGDSALYLCASSSSSGVNTGELFFGEGSRLTVL.

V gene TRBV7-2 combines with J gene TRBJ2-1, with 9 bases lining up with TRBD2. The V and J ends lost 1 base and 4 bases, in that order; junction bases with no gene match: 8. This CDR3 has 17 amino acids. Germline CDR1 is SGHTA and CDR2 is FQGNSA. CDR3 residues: CASSLGSIAGAYNEQFF. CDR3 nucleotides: TGTGCCAGCAGCTTAGGGTCCATAGCGGGGGCTTACAATGAGCAGTTCTTC.

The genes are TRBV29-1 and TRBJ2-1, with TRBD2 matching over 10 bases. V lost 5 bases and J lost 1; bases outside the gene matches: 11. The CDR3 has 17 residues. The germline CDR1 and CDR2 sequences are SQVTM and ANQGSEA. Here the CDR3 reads CSVLWLAGVGSYNEQFF. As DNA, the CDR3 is TGCAGCGTTTTGTGGCTAGCGGGAGTTGGATCCTACAATGAGCAGTTCTTC.

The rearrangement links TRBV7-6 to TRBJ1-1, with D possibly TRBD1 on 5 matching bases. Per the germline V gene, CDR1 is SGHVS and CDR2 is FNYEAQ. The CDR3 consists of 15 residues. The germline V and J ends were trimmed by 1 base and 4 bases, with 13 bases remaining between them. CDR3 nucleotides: TGTGCCAGCAGCTTAGTTTTAAAGGGGTCCACTGAAGCTTTCTTT. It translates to CASSLVLKGSTEAFF.

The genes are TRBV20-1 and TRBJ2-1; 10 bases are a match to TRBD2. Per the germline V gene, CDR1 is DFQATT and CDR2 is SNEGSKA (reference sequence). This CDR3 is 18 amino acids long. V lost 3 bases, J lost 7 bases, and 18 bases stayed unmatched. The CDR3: CSASGLAGVSTRVNEQFF. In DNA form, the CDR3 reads TGCAGTGCTAGTGGTCTAGCGGGAGTCTCCACTCGCGTGAATGAGCAGTTCTTC.